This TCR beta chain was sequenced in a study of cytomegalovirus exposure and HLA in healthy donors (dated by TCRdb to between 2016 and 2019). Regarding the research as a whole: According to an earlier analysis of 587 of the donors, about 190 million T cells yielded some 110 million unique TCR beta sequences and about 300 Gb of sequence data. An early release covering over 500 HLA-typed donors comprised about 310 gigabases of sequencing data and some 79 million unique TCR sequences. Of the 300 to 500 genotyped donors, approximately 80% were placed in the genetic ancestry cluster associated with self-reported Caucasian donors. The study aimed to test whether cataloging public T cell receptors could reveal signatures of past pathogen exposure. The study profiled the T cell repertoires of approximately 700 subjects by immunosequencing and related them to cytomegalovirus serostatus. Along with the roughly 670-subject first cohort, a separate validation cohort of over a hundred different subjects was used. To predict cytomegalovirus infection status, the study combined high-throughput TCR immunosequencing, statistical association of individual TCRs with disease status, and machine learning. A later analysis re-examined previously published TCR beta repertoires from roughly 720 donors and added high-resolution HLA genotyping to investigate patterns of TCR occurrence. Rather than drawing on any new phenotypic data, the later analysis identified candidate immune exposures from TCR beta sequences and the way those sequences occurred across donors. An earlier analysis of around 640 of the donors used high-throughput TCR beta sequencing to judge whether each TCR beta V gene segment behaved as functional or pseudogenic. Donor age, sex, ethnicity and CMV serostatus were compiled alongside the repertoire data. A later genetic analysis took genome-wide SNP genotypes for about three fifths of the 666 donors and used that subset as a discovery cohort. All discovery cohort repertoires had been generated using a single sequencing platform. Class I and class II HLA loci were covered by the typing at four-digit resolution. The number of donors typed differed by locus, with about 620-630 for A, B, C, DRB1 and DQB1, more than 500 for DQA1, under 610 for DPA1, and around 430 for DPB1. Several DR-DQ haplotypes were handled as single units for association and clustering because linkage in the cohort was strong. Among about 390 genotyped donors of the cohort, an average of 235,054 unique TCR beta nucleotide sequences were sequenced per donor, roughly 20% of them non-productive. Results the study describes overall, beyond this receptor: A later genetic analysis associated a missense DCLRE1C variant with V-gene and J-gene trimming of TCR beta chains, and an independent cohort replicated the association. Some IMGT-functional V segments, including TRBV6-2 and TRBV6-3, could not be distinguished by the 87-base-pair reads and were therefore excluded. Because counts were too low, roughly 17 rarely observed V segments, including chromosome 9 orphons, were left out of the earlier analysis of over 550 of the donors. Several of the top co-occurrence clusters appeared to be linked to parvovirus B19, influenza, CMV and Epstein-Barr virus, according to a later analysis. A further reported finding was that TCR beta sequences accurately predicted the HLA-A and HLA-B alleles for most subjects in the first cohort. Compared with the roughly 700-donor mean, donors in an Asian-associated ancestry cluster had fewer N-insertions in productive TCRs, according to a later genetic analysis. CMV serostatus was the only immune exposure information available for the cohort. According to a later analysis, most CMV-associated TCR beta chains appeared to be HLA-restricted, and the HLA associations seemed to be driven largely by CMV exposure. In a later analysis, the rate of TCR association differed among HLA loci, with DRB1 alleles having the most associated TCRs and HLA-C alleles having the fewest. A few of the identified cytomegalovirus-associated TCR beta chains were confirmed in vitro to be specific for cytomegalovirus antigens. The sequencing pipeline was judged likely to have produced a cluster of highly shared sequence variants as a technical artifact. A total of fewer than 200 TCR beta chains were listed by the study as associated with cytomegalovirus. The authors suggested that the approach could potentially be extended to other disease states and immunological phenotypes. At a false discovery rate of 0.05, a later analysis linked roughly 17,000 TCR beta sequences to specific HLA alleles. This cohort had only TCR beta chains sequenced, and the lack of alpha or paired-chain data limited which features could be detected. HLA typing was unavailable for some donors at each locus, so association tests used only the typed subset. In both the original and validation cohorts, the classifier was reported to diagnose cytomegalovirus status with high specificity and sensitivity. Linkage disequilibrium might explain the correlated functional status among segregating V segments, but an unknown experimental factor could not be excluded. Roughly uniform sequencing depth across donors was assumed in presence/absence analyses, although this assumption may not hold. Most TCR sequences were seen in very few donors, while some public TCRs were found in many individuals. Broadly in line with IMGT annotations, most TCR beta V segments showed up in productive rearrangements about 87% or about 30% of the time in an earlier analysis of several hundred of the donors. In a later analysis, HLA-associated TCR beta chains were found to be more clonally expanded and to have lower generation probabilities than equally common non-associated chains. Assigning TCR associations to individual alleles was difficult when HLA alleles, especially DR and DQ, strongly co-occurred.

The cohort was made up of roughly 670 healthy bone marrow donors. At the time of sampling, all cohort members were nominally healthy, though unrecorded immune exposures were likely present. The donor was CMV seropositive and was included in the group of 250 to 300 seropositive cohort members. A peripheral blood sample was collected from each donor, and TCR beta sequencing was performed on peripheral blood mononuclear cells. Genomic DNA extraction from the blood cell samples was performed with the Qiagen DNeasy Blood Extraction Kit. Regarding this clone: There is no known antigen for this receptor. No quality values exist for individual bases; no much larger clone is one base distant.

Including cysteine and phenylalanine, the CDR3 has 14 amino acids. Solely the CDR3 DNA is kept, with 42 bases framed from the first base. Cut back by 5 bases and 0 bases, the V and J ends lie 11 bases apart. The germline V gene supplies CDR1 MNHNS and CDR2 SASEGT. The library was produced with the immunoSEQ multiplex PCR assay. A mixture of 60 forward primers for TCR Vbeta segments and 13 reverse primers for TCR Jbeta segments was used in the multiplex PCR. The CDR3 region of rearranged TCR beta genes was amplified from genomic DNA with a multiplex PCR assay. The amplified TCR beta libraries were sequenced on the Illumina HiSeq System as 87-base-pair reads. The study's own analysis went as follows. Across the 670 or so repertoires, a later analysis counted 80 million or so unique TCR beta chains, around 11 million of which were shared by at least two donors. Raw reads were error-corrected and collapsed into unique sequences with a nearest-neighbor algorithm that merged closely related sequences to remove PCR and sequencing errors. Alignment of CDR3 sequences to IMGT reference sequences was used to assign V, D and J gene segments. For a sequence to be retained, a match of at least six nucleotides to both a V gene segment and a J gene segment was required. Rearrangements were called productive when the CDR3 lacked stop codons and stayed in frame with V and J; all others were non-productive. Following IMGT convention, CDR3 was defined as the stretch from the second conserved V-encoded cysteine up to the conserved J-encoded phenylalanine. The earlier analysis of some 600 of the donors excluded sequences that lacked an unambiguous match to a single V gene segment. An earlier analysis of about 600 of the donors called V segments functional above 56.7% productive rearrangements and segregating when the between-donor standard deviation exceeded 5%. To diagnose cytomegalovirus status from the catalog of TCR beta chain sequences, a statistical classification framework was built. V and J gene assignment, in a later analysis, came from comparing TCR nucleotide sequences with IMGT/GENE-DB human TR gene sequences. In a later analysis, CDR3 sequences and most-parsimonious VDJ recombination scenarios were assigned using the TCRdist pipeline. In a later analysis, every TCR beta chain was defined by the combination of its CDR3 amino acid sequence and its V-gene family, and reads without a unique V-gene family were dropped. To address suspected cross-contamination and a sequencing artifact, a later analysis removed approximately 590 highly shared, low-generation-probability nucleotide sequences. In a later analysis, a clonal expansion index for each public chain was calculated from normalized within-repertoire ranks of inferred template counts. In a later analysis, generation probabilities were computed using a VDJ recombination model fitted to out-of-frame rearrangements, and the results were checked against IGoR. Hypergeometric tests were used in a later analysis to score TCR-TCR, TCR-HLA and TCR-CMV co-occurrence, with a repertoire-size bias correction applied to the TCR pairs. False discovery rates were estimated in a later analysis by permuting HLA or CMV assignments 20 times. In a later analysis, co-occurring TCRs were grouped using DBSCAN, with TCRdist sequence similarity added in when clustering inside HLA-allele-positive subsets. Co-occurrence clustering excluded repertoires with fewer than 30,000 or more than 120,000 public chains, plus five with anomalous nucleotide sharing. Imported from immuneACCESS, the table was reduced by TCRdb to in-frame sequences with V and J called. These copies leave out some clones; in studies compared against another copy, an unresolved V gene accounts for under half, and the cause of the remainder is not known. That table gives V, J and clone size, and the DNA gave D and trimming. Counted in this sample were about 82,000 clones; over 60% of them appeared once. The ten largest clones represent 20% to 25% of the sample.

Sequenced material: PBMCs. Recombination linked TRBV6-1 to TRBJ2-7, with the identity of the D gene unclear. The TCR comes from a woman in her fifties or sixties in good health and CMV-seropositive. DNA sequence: TGTGCCAGCAGTTTAGACTCTACCTCCTACGAGCAGTACTTC. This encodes CASSLDSTSYEQYF.